The rows below give T cell receptor beta chains drawn from one sample of a study of blood T cell repertoires in COVID-19. Some clones are missing from TCRdb's copy, which holds only in-frame ones; the method was immunoSEQ multiplex PCR. The repertoire consists of about 410,000 clones, with 89% occurring once and the leading ten covering under 2%. The sequenced sample consisted of peripheral blood. The source of these receptors is a woman between 40 and 55 years old with COVID-19, enrolled during active disease. CDR3s include the opening cysteine and the closing phenylalanine or tryptophan. D genes are given only for firm matches. The size field is filled for only some rows; it gives once, few, many or a size class.

clone size	V gene	D gene	J gene	CDR3 DNA	CDR3 protein
few	TRBV18	NA	TRBJ1-6	TGTGCCAGCTCACCACGCGGCCCCCCTACTAATTCACCCCTCCACTTT	CASSPRGPPTNSPLHF
NA	TRBV6-5	NA	TRBJ2-5	TGTGCCAGCAGTTACTCGAGGCTTGGAGGGGAGACCCAGTACTTC	CASSYSRLGGETQYF
few	TRBV5-4	NA	TRBJ2-5	TGTGCCAGCGCTGGCCAACAGTCACAAGAGACCCAGTACTTC	CASAGQQSQETQYF
NA	TRBV3-1/TRBV3-2	TRBD1	TRBJ1-6	TGTGCCAGCAGCCAAGACAGGGGGGATTCACCCCTCCACTTT	CASSQDRGDSPLHF
NA	TRBV7-2	TRBD1	TRBJ2-5	TGTGCCAGCAGCTTAGCCGTGGGACAGGAGACCCAGTACTTC	CASSLAVGQETQYF
once	TRBV28	NA	TRBJ1-1	TGTGCCAGCAGTTTACACTACGGACAGCTAGCTGAAGCTTTCTTT	CASSLHYGQLAEAFF
NA	TRBV29-1	NA	TRBJ2-5	TGCAGCTCAAGACAGGCTCTGGAGACCCAGTACTTC	CSSRQALETQYF
NA	TRBV10-3	NA	TRBJ2-1	TGTGCCATCAGTGAGGGGCAACCTTCCTCCTACAATGAGCAGTTCTTC	CAISEGQPSSYNEQFF
NA	TRBV6-5	TRBD1	TRBJ1-3	TGTGCCAGCAGGGCGACAGGGACCTCTGGAAACACCATATATTTT	CASRATGTSGNTIYF
NA	TRBV6-1	TRBD2	TRBJ2-1	TGTGCCAGCAGTGAAGCGGGGGGGGTTCGGCAGTTCTTC	CASSEAGGVRQFF
once	TRBV24-1	TRBD1	TRBJ1-3	TGTGCCACCAGTGATGGTAGGACAGGTGGAAACACCATATATTTT	CATSDGRTGGNTIYF
NA	TRBV10-3	NA	TRBJ1-2	TGTGCCATCAGTGACGGGGGGTCCCCGGGCTATGGCTACACCTTC	CAISDGGSPGYGYTF
NA	TRBV7-3	TRBD2	TRBJ2-1	TGTGCCAGCAGCTCCCTACCTACTAGCGGGTTGGGGGGTGAGCAGTTCTTC	CASSSLPTSGLGGEQFF
once	TRBV10-3	TRBD1	TRBJ1-6	TGTGCCATCACCGGGGGGACAGGGAGTTCACCCCTCCACTTT	CAITGGTGSSPLHF
NA	TRBV30	NA	TRBJ1-4	TGTGCCTGCCCTCAGGGGCAAAATGAAAAACTGTTTTTT	CACPQGQNEKLFF
NA	TRBV28	TRBD1	TRBJ1-1	TGTGCCAGCAGACCCATCCAGGGGGCGTCAGCTTTCTTT	CASRPIQGASAFF
NA	TRBV28	NA	TRBJ1-1	TGTGCCAGCAGTCCCCCCCAGCGGGGGCGAACTGAAGCTTTCTTT	CASSPPQRGRTEAFF
NA	TRBV5-1	NA	TRBJ1-2	TGCGCCAGCAGCTTGGCTCTTAACTATGGCTACACCTTC	CASSLALNYGYTF
few	TRBV3-1/TRBV3-2	NA	TRBJ1-4	TGTGCCAGCAGCCAAGTAGGGAGGAATGAAAAACTGTTTTTT	CASSQVGRNEKLFF
NA	TRBV7-3	TRBD2	TRBJ2-1	TGTGCCAGCAGCAAGGGACTAGCGGGGGGGCATGACAATGAGCAGTTCTTC	CASSKGLAGGHDNEQFF
once	TRBV28	TRBD1	TRBJ2-1	TGTGCCAGCATGGGGACAGGGGCGAGGGATGAGCAGTTCTTC	CASMGTGARDEQFF
NA	TRBV29-1	TRBD1	TRBJ2-3	TGCAGCGGCCGGACAGGTCGCACAGATACGCAGTATTTT	CSGRTGRTDTQYF
NA	TRBV7-2	NA	TRBJ2-7	TGTGCCAGCAGCTTAGCAGACTGGAGAGGGACCTACGAGCAGTACTTC	CASSLADWRGTYEQYF
NA	TRBV5-1	TRBD1	TRBJ1-2	TGCGCCAGCAGCTTGGACCGGGACAGGGGTAACTATGGCTACACCTTC	CASSLDRDRGNYGYTF
NA	TRBV12-3/TRBV12-4	NA	TRBJ1-2	TGTGCCAGCAGTTTACAACAGAGCTATGGCTACACCTTC	CASSLQQSYGYTF
NA	TRBV5-1	TRBD2	TRBJ2-2	TGCGCCAGCAACGTAGCGGGAGGGTATGCCGGGGAGCTGTTTTTT	CASNVAGGYAGELFF
NA	TRBV7-9	NA	TRBJ2-5	TGTGCCAGCAGCGCCCGGGGATTCAAAGAGACCCAGTACTTC	CASSARGFKETQYF
NA	TRBV14	TRBD1	TRBJ1-1	TGTGCCAGCAGCCAACGGAGACAGGGAGGCACTGAAGCTTTCTTT	CASSQRRQGGTEAFF
NA	TRBV12-3/TRBV12-4	NA	TRBJ1-4	TGTGCCAGCAGTACCCGGACAGTGGAAAAACTGTTTTTT	CASSTRTVEKLFF
once	TRBV10-2	TRBD2	TRBJ2-3	TGCGCCAGCGCCGTGGGAGCGGGGAATGGGGTAGATACGCAGTATTTT	CASAVGAGNGVDTQYF
NA	TRBV7-2	NA	TRBJ1-6	TGTGCCAGCAGCTTAGGGCAGGGTGGTTTTAATTCACCCCTCCACTTT	CASSLGQGGFNSPLHF
few	TRBV3-1/TRBV3-2	NA	TRBJ1-2	TGTGCCAGCAGCCAAGGATCGACAGAGCCCTATGGCTACACCTTC	CASSQGSTEPYGYTF
NA	TRBV24-1	TRBD2	TRBJ2-3	TGTGCCACCAGTGATCCTTCGCCTAGCGGGATGGGAGATACGCAGTATTTT	CATSDPSPSGMGDTQYF
few	TRBV27	TRBD1	TRBJ2-7	TGTGCCAGCAGAGGGGGCAGGCGATCCTACGAGCAGTACTTC	CASRGGRRSYEQYF
NA	TRBV12-3/TRBV12-4	NA	TRBJ1-1	TGTGCCAGCAGTTTCGTACCGTCGGGGGCTTTCTTT	CASSFVPSGAFF
NA	TRBV15	TRBD1	TRBJ2-1	TGTGCCACCAGCATGGGGACAGGGTACCTTGTTGGCAATGAGCAGTTCTTC	CATSMGTGYLVGNEQFF
NA	TRBV3-1/TRBV3-2	NA	TRBJ1-2	TGTGCCAGCAGCCAATCCCCGGGAATTGAGGGCTACACCTTC	CASSQSPGIEGYTF
NA	TRBV7-9	NA	TRBJ1-3	TGTGCCAGCAGCCCCAGTGTGTGGCCACGGGAAGGAAACACCATATATTTT	CASSPSVWPREGNTIYF
NA	TRBV5-1	NA	TRBJ2-2	TGCGCCAGCAGCTTGGTGGGCAGGGCGAACACCGGGGAGCTGTTTTTT	CASSLVGRANTGELFF
once	TRBV12-3/TRBV12-4	NA	TRBJ1-1	TGTGCCAGCAGTTTAGGAGGGTTTGAAGCTTTCTTT	CASSLGGFEAFF
NA	TRBV19	NA	TRBJ1-2	TGTGCCAGTACGGCTTTATCAGAATCTAGCTATGGCTACACCTTC	CASTALSESSYGYTF
NA	TRBV16	TRBD1	TRBJ2-1	TGTGCCAGCAGCCAATTCCCCGGGACAGCAGACTACAATGAGCAGTTCTTC	CASSQFPGTADYNEQFF
NA	TRBV19	NA	TRBJ1-2	TGTGCCAGTAGTATAGGGACAATCCCGGACTATGGCTACACCTTC	CASSIGTIPDYGYTF
NA	TRBV4-1	TRBD1	TRBJ2-1	TGCGCCAGCAGCCAAGATCGAGGGACAGGGGTCTACAATGAGCAGTTCTTC	CASSQDRGTGVYNEQFF
NA	TRBV5-1	NA	TRBJ1-4	TGCGCCAGCAGTCCGGACAGCAGGGAAAAACTGTTTTTT	CASSPDSREKLFF
NA	TRBV24-1	TRBD1	TRBJ2-1	TGTGCCACCAGTGATTTAAGACAGGGGAGTACCTATGAGCAGTTCTTC	CATSDLRQGSTYEQFF
NA	TRBV6-5	NA	TRBJ1-1	TGTGCCAGCAGTTCGCGGGGAAACACTGAAGCTTTCTTT	CASSSRGNTEAFF
NA	TRBV28	NA	TRBJ1-5	TGTGCCAGCAGTTTACGGATCAGGGGCAATCAGCCCCAGCATTTT	CASSLRIRGNQPQHF
once	TRBV12-3/TRBV12-4	NA	TRBJ2-1	TGTGCCAGCAGTCCTGAGGCCTACAATGAGCAGTTCTTC	CASSPEAYNEQFF
NA	TRBV6-2/TRBV6-3	TRBD2	TRBJ2-1	TGTGCCAGCAGCGGACTAGCGGGGAGCTCCTACAATGAGCAGTTCTTC	CASSGLAGSSYNEQFF
NA	TRBV19	NA	TRBJ1-2	TGTGCCAGTAGTATAGGAACAGGGTCCAACTATGGCTACACCTTC	CASSIGTGSNYGYTF
NA	TRBV6-2/TRBV6-3	NA	TRBJ1-6	TGTGCCAGCAGTACAGGAGATTCACCCCTCCACTTT	CASSTGDSPLHF
NA	TRBV5-6	NA	TRBJ2-2	TGTGCCAGCACCGGCGGTGGCACCGGGGAGCTGTTTTTT	CASTGGGTGELFF
NA	TRBV9	NA	TRBJ1-1	TGTGCCAGCAGCGTAGAAGGGGGTCGCATGAACACTGAAGCTTTCTTT	CASSVEGGRMNTEAFF